This TCR beta chain originates from a study of PD-1 blockade in classical Hodgkin lymphoma. TCRdb keeps only in-frame clones here, not all; method: immunoSEQ multiplex PCR. Here the sample spans tens of thousands of clones, 90% being singletons. Every one of the patients relapsed after autologous stem cell transplantation (brentuximab vedotin exposure was variable). Classification of best responses gave complete response, partial response or progressive disease. Germline V CDR1 and CDR2: SGHVS, FQNEAQ. Trimming pared 2 bases from V and 6 bases from J, leaving 17 bases between. There are 16 residues in the CDR3. Study observations and caveats: Unlike CD8+ TCR diversity, which did not rise significantly by C4D1, CD4+ TCR diversity did. Newly diagnosed and completely responding patients shared comparable baseline diversity. The authors have not defined what causes the repertoire differences, possibly disease activity or prior therapy.

In regard to this clone: Its specificity is not known.

Sequences were derived from peripheral blood mononuclear cells (PBMCs), sampled at baseline. The chain combines TRBV7-8 with TRBJ2-1; D is ambiguous. The TCR was taken from a human donor with classical Hodgkin lymphoma. The CDR3 sequence is CASSLPIFSAPNEQFF. In DNA form, the CDR3 reads TGTGCCAGCAGCTTACCAATTTTTAGTGCCCCCAATGAGCAGTTCTTC. Full variable domain (missing parts from reference TRBV7-8 and TRBJ2-1): GAGVSQSPRYKVAKRGQDVALRCDPISGHVSLFWYQQALGQGPEFLTYFQNEAQLDKSGLPSDRFFAERPEGSVSTLKIQRTQQEDSAVYLCASSLPIFSAPNEQFFGPGTRLTVL.